These 3 T cell receptor beta chains came from one sample sequenced in a study of T cells in Graves' hyperthyroidism and ophthalmopathy. The investigators amplified TCR beta CDR3 regions from RNA transcripts. HTBI primers drove first-round RT-PCR of the TCR CDR3. TCRdb analysed the multiplex PCR reads with MiXCR anew, one entry per CDR3 protein. The sample gives a few hundred thousand distinct CDR3 sequences, 20% of which show up once; less than 30% is in the top ten. The sequenced sample consisted of blood. These receptors came from a man aged 18 to 29 with Graves' hyperthyroidism.

The chain couples TRBV6-1 to TRBJ1-1; 7 nucleotides line up with TRBD1. J gave up 0 bases and V 8 bases, and 6 bases lay outside the gene matches. Per the germline V gene, CDR1 is MNHNS and CDR2 is SASEGT. The CDR3 loop spans 14 amino acids. The CDR3 DNA follows: TGTGCCAGCCCTAAGGGGGCAATGAACACTGAAGCTTTCTTT. It codes for CASPKGAMNTEAFF.

This clonotype has just a few counts. This may be a read error, as it is one base from a much larger clone. This rearrangement joins TRBV11-2 to TRBJ2-7, with a tentative D call TRBD1 (5 bases). This CDR3 comprises 11 residues. CDR1 is SGHAT, CDR2 FQNNGV, per germline. The germline V and J ends were trimmed by 1 base and 8 bases, with 6 bases remaining between them. CDR3 amino acids: CASSLAGQQYF. The CDR3 DNA is TGTGCCAGCAGCTTAGCAGGGCAGCAGTACTTC.

The chain couples TRBV19 to TRBJ1-5, with D unclear. There are 14 residues in the CDR3. V dropped 5 bases and J dropped 0 bases, with 8 bases sitting between them. Germline lookup yields CDR1 LNHDA and CDR2 SQIVND (reference sequence). The DNA for the CDR3 is TGTGCCAGTAGTGTCTTCGATAGCAATCAGCCCCAGCATTTT. Translating it yields CASSVFDSNQPQHF. Combining the CDR3 with reference TRBV19 and TRBJ1-5 gives the whole variable domain DGGITQSPKYLFRKEGQNVTLSCEQNLNHDAMYWYRQDPGQGLRLIYYSQIVNDFQKGDIAEGYSVSREKKESFPLTVTSAQKNPTAFYLCASSVFDSNQPQHFGDGTRLSIL.